These 30 T cell receptor beta chains were sequenced from one sample in a study of beta chain features in type 1 diabetes. Notes on the study in general: Within each of all four CD4+ subsets, Type 1 diabetes patients had TCRB CDR3s that were moderately but significantly shorter.

Every bit of the isolated RNA underwent reverse transcription, so sequencing read expressed TCRB transcripts. Assay: immunoSEQ multiplex PCR; the TCRdb copy retains only in-frame clones and omits some. The sample contains approximately 170,000 clones, approximately 8% of which appear only once. Their antigens are not known. The sequencing input was central memory CD4+ T cells from blood. Receptors originate from a man younger than 30 with type 1 diabetes.

The V and J genes are TRBV19 and TRBJ1-5; D remains unclear. The ends were cut back, 7 bases at V and 0 bases at J, with 7 bases in the middle. Germline CDR1 is LNHDA and CDR2 is SQIVND (reference sequence). The length of the CDR3 is 13 residues. The CDR3 DNA reads as TGTGCCAGTACCGAGTATAGCAATCAGCCCCAGCATTTT. This sequence encodes CASTEYSNQPQHF.

This clone was detected a few times. This chain uses TRBV29-1 with TRBJ2-3; 13 bases align to TRBD2. Germline values: CDR1 SQVTM, CDR2 ANQGSEA. The V gene end was trimmed by 6 bases and the J gene end by 4 bases; junction bases not matched to a gene: 7. CDR3 length equals 15 residues. The CDR3 bases are TGCAGCGTCGGCCTCGGACTAGCGGGGGCAGATACGCAGTATTTT. Its translation is CSVGLGLAGADTQYF.

J is TRBJ2-1 and V is TRBV4-3; 8 bases match TRBD2. The CDR3 is 15 amino acids. Trimming cost V 0 bases and J 9 bases; bases outside gene matches: 7. The germline V gene encodes CDR1 LGHNA and CDR2 YSLEER. CDR3 loop: CASSQDRGGSIEQFF. Here the CDR3 DNA reads TGCGCCAGCAGCCAAGATCGGGGGGGGAGTATTGAGCAGTTCTTC.

This clone occurred a few times. The chain employs TRBV28 and TRBJ1-2; 8 bases match TRBD1. This CDR3 is built from 15 residues. Germline V lookup: CDR1 MDHEN, CDR2 SYDVKM. After removal of 5 bases from V and 7 bases from J, the junction contained 12 bases not matched to a gene. For the CDR3, the DNA is TGTGCCAGCAGTGCGACAGGGGTCGAGGGGGGTGGCTACACCTTC. Its translation: CASSATGVEGGGYTF.

The genes are TRBV5-1 and TRBJ2-5; TRBD2 is a possible D gene (5 bases). The V and J ends lost 2 bases and 5 bases respectively, with 16 bases between them. This CDR3 is built from 15 residues. The germline gives CDR1 SGHRS, CDR2 YFSETQ. CDR3 DNA sequence: TGCGCCAGCAGCTTCCACAGCGCCACGGGGGAGACCCAGTACTTC. It encodes CASSFHSATGETQYF.

The chain combines TRBV7-7 with TRBJ2-5; tentatively, D is TRBD2 (5 bases). The germline V and J ends were trimmed by 5 bases and 0 bases, with 13 bases remaining between them. The CDR3 has 15 residues. The germline V gene has CDR1 SSHAT and CDR2 FNYEAQ (reference sequence). DNA of the CDR3: TGTGCCAGCAGCCTCTCCCCCGGGAACCAAGAGACCCAGTACTTC. This gives the protein CASSLSPGNQETQYF.

This clone came up a few times. V is TRBV6-6 and J is TRBJ1-1; a weak D match, TRBD1 (5 bases). Trimming removed 6 bases at V and 6 bases at J, with 11 bases between. Germline V gives CDR1 MNHNY, CDR2 SVGAGI (reference sequence). This CDR3 contains 12 residues. The CDR3 nucleotides read TGTGCCAGCAGCGGGGGTCGGCCTGAAGCTTTCTTT. It encodes CASSGGRPEAFF.

This clone was recorded a few times. V is TRBV7-2 and J is TRBJ2-7; 8 bases are a match to TRBD1. The CDR3 extends over 14 amino acids. Unmatched junction bases numbered 6, after V lost 5 bases and J lost 3 bases. CDR1 SGHTA and CDR2 FQGNSA come from the germline V gene. The CDR3 sequence: CASSEDRDHYEQYF. In DNA form, the CDR3 reads TGTGCCAGCAGCGAGGACAGGGATCACTACGAGCAGTACTTC.

V is TRBV28 and J is TRBJ2-1; 10 nucleotides align to TRBD2. This CDR3 is built from 15 residues. Germline CDR1 and CDR2: MDHEN and SYDVKM. With 6 bases clipped from V and 4 bases from J, the junction kept 6 bases outside the gene matches. The CDR3 nucleotides are TGTGCCAGCAGCACGCTAGCGGGGGTTTACAATGAGCAGTTCTTC. Protein sequence: CASSTLAGVYNEQFF.

This clone was found once. This chain joins TRBV5-4 and TRBJ2-2, with 10 bases aligning to TRBD1. The CDR3 spans 16 residues. Unmatched junction bases numbered 7, after V lost 5 bases and J lost 3 bases. Germline CDR1 is SGHNT and CDR2 is YYREEE (reference sequence). CDR3 bases: TGTGCCAGCAGGGGGAGGGGACAGGGGTACACCGGGGAGCTGTTTTTT. The encoded protein is CASRGRGQGYTGELFF.

V is TRBV10-2 and J is TRBJ1-1; TRBD1 agrees at 11 bases. This CDR3 contains 16 residues. J gave up 4 bases and V 3 bases, and 7 bases lay outside the gene matches. The V gene's germline CDR1 is WSHSY and CDR2 SAAADI. The CDR3 region has the DNA TGCGCCAGCAGTGACACGACCGGGACAGGGGGCACTGAAGCTTTCTTT. This gives the protein CASSDTTGTGGTEAFF.

The sample holds a few counts of this clone. The chain couples TRBV28 to TRBJ2-2, with TRBD2 matching 7 bases. There are 15 residues in the CDR3. V shed 3 bases, J shed 4 bases, and the junction held 5 bases outside the gene matches. Germline V gene sequence: CDR1 MDHEN, CDR2 SYDVKM. The CDR3, as DNA: TGTGCCAGCAGTTTTCCGGGGGAGGGCACCGGGGAGCTGTTTTTT. This encodes CASSFPGEGTGELFF.

The chain is built from TRBV9 and TRBJ2-7; 10 nucleotides agree with TRBD2. Germline CDR1 is SGDLS and CDR2 is YYNGEE. Trimming took 4 bases from V and 0 from J; bases not matched to a gene: 4. The CDR3 loop spans 15 amino acids. The CDR3 reads CASSKLAGPSYEQYF. In nucleotides, the CDR3 is TGTGCCAGCAGCAAACTAGCGGGGCCCTCCTACGAGCAGTACTTC. Full variable domain (rest looked up from reference TRBV9 and TRBJ2-7): DSGVTQTPKHLITATGQRVTLRCSPRSGDLSVYWYQQSLDQGLQFLIQYYNGEERAKGNILERFSAQQFPDLHSELNLSSLELGDSALYFCASSKLAGPSYEQYFGPGTRLTVT.

This clone was seen a few times. This chain connects TRBV30 to TRBJ1-2; TRBD1 is a possible D gene (5 bases). The CDR3 is 14 amino acids. Between the trimmed V and J ends, which lost 0 bases and 8 bases, there was a span of 16 bases. Germline V gives CDR1 GTSNPN, CDR2 SVGIG (reference sequence). CDR3 sequence (DNA): TGTGCCTGGAGTGTAAGGGGAGGGAGAAACGGCTACACCTTC. Amino acid sequence: CAWSVRGGRNGYTF.

The J gene is TRBJ2-7, the V gene TRBV29-1; perhaps TRBD1 as D (5 bases). This CDR3 is built from 13 residues. The V gene lost 4 bases and the J gene lost 1 base, with 11 bases spanning the gap. CDR1 SQVTM and CDR2 ANQGSEA come from the germline V gene. In DNA form, the CDR3 reads TGCAGCGTTGTGGACAACCGGTCCTACGAGCAGTACTTC. Protein sequence: CSVVDNRSYEQYF.

This clone has a handful of counts. This sequence joins TRBV4-1 and TRBJ2-3; D may be TRBD2 (6 bases). In germline, CDR1 is MGHRA, CDR2 YSYEKL. The CDR3 has 17 residues. Trimming left V 1 base short and J 0 bases short, with 14 bases between. The CDR3 here is CASSQVGLLLSTDTQYF. DNA of the CDR3: TGCGCCAGCAGCCAAGTGGGACTCCTATTAAGCACAGATACGCAGTATTTT.

This clone was recorded a few times. The chain couples TRBV7-2 to TRBJ2-7; 9 nucleotides match TRBD1. CDR3 size: 16 residues. V shed 0 bases, J shed 5 bases, and the junction held 8 bases outside the gene matches. The germline gives CDR1 SGHTA, CDR2 FQGNSA. CDR3: CASSLARTGVVHEQYF. The CDR3, as DNA: TGTGCCAGCAGCTTAGCGCGGACAGGGGTGGTGCACGAGCAGTACTTC.

This clone was counted at least ten times. The CDR3 region is CSVEAGLDIEQFF. Written as DNA, the CDR3 is TGCAGCGTTGAAGCCGGACTAGATATTGAGCAGTTCTTC. The V call is TRBV29-1, the J call TRBJ2-1; TRBD2 matches 7 bases. Germline V gives CDR1 SQVTM, CDR2 ANQGSEA. After removal of 1 base from V and 9 bases from J, the junction contained 6 bases not matched to a gene. The CDR3 length is 13 residues.

This clone was found a few times. The genes are TRBV7-9 and TRBJ2-2; 8 bases map to TRBD1. Trimming took 3 bases from V and 4 from J; bases not matched to a gene: 1. The CDR3 contains 14 residues. The germline V gene has CDR1 SEHNR and CDR2 FQNEAQ (reference sequence). CDR3 region: CASSFTGGTGELFF. The CDR3 DNA is TGTGCCAGCAGCTTCACAGGGGGCACCGGGGAGCTGTTTTTT.

This clone was seen more than once but under ten times. The J gene is TRBJ2-3, the V gene TRBV28, with 8 bases aligning to TRBD1. The CDR3 runs 17 residues. CDR1 and CDR2 from the germline V gene are MDHEN and SYDVKM. Trimming removed 2 bases from V and 0 bases from J; junction bases left unmatched: 7. CDR3 protein: CASSLGAGGASTDTQYF. Here the CDR3 DNA reads TGTGCCAGCAGTTTAGGCGCAGGGGGCGCAAGCACAGATACGCAGTATTTT. Variable domain in full (rest from reference TRBV28 and TRBJ2-3): DVKVTQSSRYLVKRTGEKVFLECVQDMDHENMFWYRQDPGLGLRLIYFSYDVKMKEKGDIPEGYSVSREKKERFSLILESASTNQTSMYLCASSLGAGGASTDTQYFGPGTRLTVL.

This chain links TRBV7-2 with TRBJ2-5; 8 bases align to TRBD1. V lost 6 bases and J lost 5; bases outside the gene matches: 8. Germline lookup yields CDR1 SGHTA and CDR2 FQGNSA. CDR3 size: 14 residues. The CDR3: CASRLPGGTETQYF. The CDR3, as DNA: TGTGCCAGCAGACTCCCAGGGGGCACGGAGACCCAGTACTTC. Full variable domain (remainder filled in from reference TRBV7-2 and TRBJ2-5): GAGVSQSPSNKVTEKGKDVELRCDPISGHTALYWYRQSLGQGLEFLIYFQGNSAPDKSGLPSDRFSAERTGGSVSTLTIQRTQQEDSAVYLCASRLPGGTETQYFGPGTRLLVL.

This clone occurred a few times. CDR3 DNA: TGTGCCAGCAGCCACCGGGACAGGGATTACGAGCAGTACTTC. It specifies CASSHRDRDYEQYF. V is TRBV7-8 and J is TRBJ2-7; TRBD1 agrees at 9 bases. The germline V gene encodes CDR1 SGHVS and CDR2 FQNEAQ. This CDR3 contains 14 residues. The trim removed 5 bases at V and 4 bases at J, leaving 6 bases unmatched.

This clone showed up just a few times. V is TRBV4-2 and J is TRBJ1-3; 9 positions match TRBD1. The CDR3 loop spans 16 amino acids. Trimming at V came to 2 bases and at J to 6 bases, leaving 8 bases not matched to a gene. CDR1 is LGHNA and CDR2 is YNFKEQ in the germline V gene. CDR3 nucleotide sequence: TGTGCCAGCAGCCAAAGGGACAGGGCGCTTGAAAACACCATATATTTT. Its protein product is CASSQRDRALENTIYF.

This clone has only a few counts. The chain combines TRBV29-1 with TRBJ2-3; the match to TRBD2 covers 8 bases. The CDR3 contains 14 residues. Per the germline V gene, CDR1 is SQVTM and CDR2 is ANQGSEA. Unmatched junction bases numbered 5, after V lost 5 bases and J lost 1 base. In DNA, the CDR3 is TGCAGCGTTAGTGTTAGCGGGGGCACAGATACGCAGTATTTT. This gives the protein CSVSVSGGTDTQYF.

This clone was picked up a small number of times. The V call is TRBV19, the J call TRBJ1-2, with a weak D call TRBD1 (5 bases). The CDR3 sequence is 15 residues long. The V end lost 1 base, the J end lost 6 bases, and 15 bases lay between the germline ends. The germline V gene encodes CDR1 LNHDA and CDR2 SQIVND (reference sequence). CDR3 loop: CASSIGDSKPNGYTF. The DNA of the CDR3 is TGTGCCAGTAGTATAGGTGACAGCAAGCCGAATGGCTACACCTTC.

This clone showed up just a few times. The chain joins TRBV27 to TRBJ2-5, with D perhaps matching TRBD1 (6 bases). Germline loops: CDR1 MNHEY, CDR2 SMNVEV (reference sequence). V was pared by 8 bases and J by 1 base, with 11 bases between. CDR3 length: 13 residues. In DNA form, the CDR3 reads TGTGCCAGCGTCCAGGACAGCCAAGAGACCCAGTACTTC. This codes for CASVQDSQETQYF.

In this sample, this clone turned up a few times. The V gene is TRBV7-9, the J gene TRBJ2-1; D is ambiguous. Trimming removed 5 bases at V and 3 bases at J, with 17 bases between. The CDR3 consists of 16 residues. Germline values: CDR1 SEHNR, CDR2 FQNEAQ (reference sequence). CDR3 in amino acids: CASSPYVESYYNEQFF. CDR3 bases: TGTGCCAGCAGCCCCTACGTTGAATCATACTACAATGAGCAGTTCTTC.

The chain employs TRBV30 and TRBJ1-4; D not resolved. Germline CDR1 reads GTSNPN; CDR2 reads SVGIG (reference sequence). This CDR3 has 14 residues. The V end lost 0 bases, the J end lost 7 bases, and 12 bases lay between the germline ends. DNA for the CDR3: TGTGCCTGGAGTGTAAAGGCCAGCGGTGAAAAACTGTTTTTT. Its protein product is CAWSVKASGEKLFF.

This clone was found a few times. The chain couples TRBV5-1 to TRBJ1-4, with a tentative D call TRBD1 (5 bases). The CDR3 contains 13 residues. Germline V gene data show CDR1 as SGHRS and CDR2 as YFSETQ. V lost 5 bases, J lost 5 bases, and 10 bases lay in between. The CDR3 DNA is TGCGCCAGCAGGCCACAGGCGAATGAAAAACTGTTTTTT. Residues: CASRPQANEKLFF.

The V call is TRBV7-8, the J call TRBJ1-5; D might be TRBD1 (6 bases). V lost 6 bases and J lost 0, with 15 bases in between. This CDR3 spans 16 amino acids. Germline CDR1 reads SGHVS; CDR2 reads FQNEAQ. The DNA of the CDR3 is TGTGCCAGCAGTTTGGCAGGGGCGTATAGCAATCAGCCCCAGCATTTT. It codes for CASSLAGAYSNQPQHF.